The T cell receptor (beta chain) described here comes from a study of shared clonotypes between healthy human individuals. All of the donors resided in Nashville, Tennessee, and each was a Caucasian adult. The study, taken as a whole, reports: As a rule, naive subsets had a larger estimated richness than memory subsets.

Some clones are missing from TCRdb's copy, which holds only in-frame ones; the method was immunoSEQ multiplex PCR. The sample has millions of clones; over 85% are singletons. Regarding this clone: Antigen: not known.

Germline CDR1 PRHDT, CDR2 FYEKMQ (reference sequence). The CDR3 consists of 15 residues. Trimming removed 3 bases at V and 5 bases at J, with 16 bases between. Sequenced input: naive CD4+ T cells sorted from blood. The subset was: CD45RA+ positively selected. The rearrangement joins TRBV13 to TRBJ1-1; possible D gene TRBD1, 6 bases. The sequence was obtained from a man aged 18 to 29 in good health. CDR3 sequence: CASSLNQGYVTEAFF. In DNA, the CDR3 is TGTGCCAGCAGCTTGAATCAGGGGTATGTAACTGAAGCTTTCTTT.